This paragraph reports one T cell receptor (beta chain). Its antigen is still unknown. A junction end diverges from the germline sequence, so it may reflect a read error. The PCR made use of 60 Vbeta and 13 Jbeta primers. TCRdb's table, derived via immunoSEQ multiplex PCR, lists solely in-frame clones and lacks some. Of 150,000 to 200,000 clones in the sample, roughly 70% were seen once. This specimen comes from a study of cytomegalovirus exposure and HLA in healthy donors. Study findings and constraints: Rare TCR sequences dominated, though some public TCRs recurred in many donors. A later analysis linked a missense variant in DCLRE1C to the trimming of TCR beta V and J genes. It was likely that a cluster of highly shared sequence variants was a sequencing artifact.

CDR3 size: 14 residues. Germline assignment: CDR1 SSHAT and CDR2 FNYEAQ (reference sequence). The chain links TRBV7-7 to TRBJ2-3, with 8 bases fitting TRBD1. Sequencing used PBMCs. This sequence originates from a woman in her thirties or forties in good health and CMV-seropositive. The CDR3 loop is CASSLGGQADTQYF. CDR3 sequence (DNA): TGTGCTAGCAGCTTAGGGGGACAGGCAGATACGCAGTATTTT.